This record covers a single T cell receptor (beta chain). Study members were between roughly 18 and 100 years old and lived in about two dozen US regions. Among Cohort 3 donors, those recovered had two negative PCRs, clearance, or symptom resolution. V dropped 1 base and J dropped 0 bases, with 6 bases sitting between them. Germline V gene lookup returns CDR1 KGHDR and CDR2 SFDVKD. The CDR3 runs 14 residues. This specimen comes from a study of blood T cell repertoires in COVID-19. The overall study: In each case, the material was cDNA or gDNA derived from T cells, B-cell-depleted T cells, or PBMCs.

Methods used by the authors: Reference gene primer amplification yielded estimated nucleated cell counts. TCRdb keeps only in-frame clones here, not all; method: immunoSEQ multiplex PCR. V, J and clone size reflect that table, while D and trimming were determined from the DNA. The data show roughly 300,000 clones, just over 85% seen once. The sequenced sample was PBMCs or T cells enriched from blood (not recorded which). This TCR came from a woman between 18 and 30 years old who had recovered from COVID-19. The rearrangement joins TRBV24-1 to TRBJ2-7; D unresolved. The CDR3, as DNA: TGTGCCACCAGTGATTTCCCCGTCTCCTACGAGCAGTACTTC. Amino acid sequence: CATSDFPVSYEQYF.